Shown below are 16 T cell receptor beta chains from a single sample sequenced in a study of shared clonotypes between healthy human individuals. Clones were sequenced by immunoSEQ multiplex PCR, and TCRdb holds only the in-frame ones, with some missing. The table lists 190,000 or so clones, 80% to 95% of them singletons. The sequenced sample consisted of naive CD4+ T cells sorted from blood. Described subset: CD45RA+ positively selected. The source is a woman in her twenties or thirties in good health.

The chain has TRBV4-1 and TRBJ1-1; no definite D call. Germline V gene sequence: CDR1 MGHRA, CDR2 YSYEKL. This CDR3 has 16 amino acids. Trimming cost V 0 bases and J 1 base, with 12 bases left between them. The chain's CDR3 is CASSQDNWQANTEAFF. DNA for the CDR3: TGCGCCAGCAGCCAAGATAATTGGCAAGCGAACACTGAAGCTTTCTTT.

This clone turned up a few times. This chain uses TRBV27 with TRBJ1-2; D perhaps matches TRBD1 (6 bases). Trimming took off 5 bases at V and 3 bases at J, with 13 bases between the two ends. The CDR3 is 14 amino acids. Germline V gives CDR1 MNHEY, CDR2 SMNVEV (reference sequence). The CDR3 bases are TGTGCCAGCAGTGGGACGACAGGTGACTATGGCTACACCTTC. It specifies CASSGTTGDYGYTF.

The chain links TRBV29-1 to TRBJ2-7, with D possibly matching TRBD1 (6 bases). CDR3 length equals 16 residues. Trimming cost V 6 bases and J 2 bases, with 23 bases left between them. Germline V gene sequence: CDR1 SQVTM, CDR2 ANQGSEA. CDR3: CSVITGTPKRPYEQYF. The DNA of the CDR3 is TGCAGCGTGATAACCGGGACACCAAAGCGTCCCTACGAGCAGTACTTC.

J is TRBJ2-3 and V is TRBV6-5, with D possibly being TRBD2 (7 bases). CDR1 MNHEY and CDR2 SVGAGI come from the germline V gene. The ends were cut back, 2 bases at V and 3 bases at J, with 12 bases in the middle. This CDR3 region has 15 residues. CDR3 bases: TGTGCCAGCAGTTACGGGGAGGGGGGAACAGATACGCAGTATTTT. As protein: CASSYGEGGTDTQYF.

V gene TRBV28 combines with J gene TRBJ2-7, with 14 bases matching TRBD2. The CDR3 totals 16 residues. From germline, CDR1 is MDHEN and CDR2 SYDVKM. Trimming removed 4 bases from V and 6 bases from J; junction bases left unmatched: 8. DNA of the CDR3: TGTGCCAGCAGTTCCGGGACTAGCGGGAGCTTGGGCGAGCAGTACTTC. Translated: CASSSGTSGSLGEQYF.

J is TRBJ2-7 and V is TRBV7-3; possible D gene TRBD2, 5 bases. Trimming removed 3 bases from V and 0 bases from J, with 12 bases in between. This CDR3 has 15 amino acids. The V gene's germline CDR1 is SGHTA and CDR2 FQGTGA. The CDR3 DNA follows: TGTGCCAGCAGCTTCGGTGTAGGGAGCTCCTACGAGCAGTACTTC. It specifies CASSFGVGSSYEQYF.

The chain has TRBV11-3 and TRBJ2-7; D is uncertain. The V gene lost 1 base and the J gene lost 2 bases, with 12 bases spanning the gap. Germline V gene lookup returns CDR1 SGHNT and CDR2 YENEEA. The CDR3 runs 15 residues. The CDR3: CASSLVGRLPYEQYF. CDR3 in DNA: TGTGCCAGCAGCTTAGTAGGACGTTTACCCTACGAGCAGTACTTC.

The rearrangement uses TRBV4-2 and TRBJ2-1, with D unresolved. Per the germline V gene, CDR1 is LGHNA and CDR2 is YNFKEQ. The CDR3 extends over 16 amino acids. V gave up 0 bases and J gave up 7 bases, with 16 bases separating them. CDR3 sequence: CASSQDFTSPLNEQFF. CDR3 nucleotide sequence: TGTGCCAGCAGCCAAGATTTTACATCCCCCCTAAATGAGCAGTTCTTC.

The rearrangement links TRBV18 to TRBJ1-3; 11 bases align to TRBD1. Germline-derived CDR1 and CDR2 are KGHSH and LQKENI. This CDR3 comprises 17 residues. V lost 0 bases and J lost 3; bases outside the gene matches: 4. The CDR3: CASSPPGQGGLGNTIYF. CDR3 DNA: TGTGCCAGCTCACCACCGGGACAGGGGGGTCTTGGAAACACCATATATTTT.

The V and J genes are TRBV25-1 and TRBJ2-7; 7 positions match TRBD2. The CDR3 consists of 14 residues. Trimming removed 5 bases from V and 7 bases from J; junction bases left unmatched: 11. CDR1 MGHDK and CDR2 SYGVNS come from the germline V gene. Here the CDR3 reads CASSPLADPREQYF. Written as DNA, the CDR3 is TGTGCCAGCAGTCCGCTAGCGGACCCGAGGGAGCAGTACTTC.

CDR3 amino acids: CASRQDYSNQPQHF. CDR3 nucleotides: TGTGCCAGCAGACAGGATTATAGCAATCAGCCCCAGCATTTT. The chain joins TRBV2 to TRBJ1-5; D might be TRBD1 (5 bases). V was cut by 6 bases and J by 0 bases, with 9 bases left in between. Germline CDR1 is SNHLY and CDR2 is FYNNEI. This CDR3 has 14 residues.

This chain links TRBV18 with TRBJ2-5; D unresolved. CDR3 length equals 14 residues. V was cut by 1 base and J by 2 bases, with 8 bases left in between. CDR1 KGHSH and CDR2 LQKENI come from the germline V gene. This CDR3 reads CASSPRLEQETQYF. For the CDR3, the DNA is TGTGCCAGCTCACCACGGTTAGAGCAAGAGACCCAGTACTTC.

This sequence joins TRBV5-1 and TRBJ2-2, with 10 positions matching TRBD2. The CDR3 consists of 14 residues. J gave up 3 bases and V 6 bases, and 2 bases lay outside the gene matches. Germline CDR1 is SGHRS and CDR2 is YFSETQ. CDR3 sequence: CASTGLADTGELFF. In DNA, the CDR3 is TGCGCCAGCACCGGACTAGCGGACACCGGGGAGCTGTTTTTT.

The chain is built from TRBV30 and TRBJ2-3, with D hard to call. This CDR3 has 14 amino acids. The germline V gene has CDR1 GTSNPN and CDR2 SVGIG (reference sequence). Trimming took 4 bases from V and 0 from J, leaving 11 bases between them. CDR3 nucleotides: TGTGCCTGGAATCCCCCGGTGAGCACAGATACGCAGTATTTT. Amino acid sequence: CAWNPPVSTDTQYF.

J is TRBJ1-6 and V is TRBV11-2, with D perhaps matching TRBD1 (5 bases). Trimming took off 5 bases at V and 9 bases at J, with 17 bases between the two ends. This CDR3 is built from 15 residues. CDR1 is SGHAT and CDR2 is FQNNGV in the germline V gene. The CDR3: CASSPTTGTSSPLHF. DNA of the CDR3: TGTGCCAGCAGCCCAACTACCGGGACTTCTTCACCCCTCCACTTT.

The CDR3: CASSEAWGSPNEQFF. Here the CDR3 DNA reads TGTGCCAGCAGTGAAGCGTGGGGCAGTCCGAATGAGCAGTTCTTC. The chain employs TRBV6-1 and TRBJ2-1; D is perhaps TRBD1 (5 bases). V lost 0 bases to trimming and J lost 7 bases, with 13 bases between them. Germline V gene lookup returns CDR1 MNHNS and CDR2 SASEGT. This CDR3 contains 15 residues.